Below are 16 T cell receptor beta chains sequenced from a single sample in a study of blood T cells in healthy people across ages. The second PCR ran roughly 6 to 11 cycles with a sample-barcoded 5' primer and J-beta primers. MiXCR, applied by TCRdb to the 5' RACE reads, yields one record per CDR3 protein. The data hold more than 1,000,000 distinct CDR3 sequences, with about 23% observed a single time. These data were also filed under a second study, of T cells of mothers and their children.

Material: blood. Every receptor here comes from a girl aged 2-10 years in good health.

The chain uses TRBV10-3 and TRBJ2-3, with 7 bases fitting TRBD2. J was trimmed by 5 bases and V by 4 bases; bases with no gene match: 9. The germline V gene encodes CDR1 ENHRY and CDR2 SYGVKD. The CDR3 spans 15 residues. The CDR3 region has the DNA TGTGCCATCAGTGGCCCTAGCGGCTCCGGAGATACGCAGTATTTT. This codes for CAISGPSGSGDTQYF.

V gene TRBV12-3 or TRBV12-4 combines with J gene TRBJ2-5, with D uncertain. The DNA end favors TRBJ2-7, so the J call may be wrong. There are 13 residues in the CDR3. The CDR3 nucleotides read TGTGCCAGCAGTTTGGTCAAGGGTTCCGAGCAGTACTTC. As protein: CASSLVKGSEQYF.

The V gene is TRBV29-1, the J gene TRBJ2-1; no firm D call. Germline-derived CDR1 and CDR2 are SQVTM and ANQGSEA. This CDR3 has 15 residues. V lost 2 bases and J 8 bases, leaving 19 bases between the germline ends. In nucleotides, the CDR3 is TGCAGCGTTGAAAAGGCTAATATCGGGCTCCATGAGCAGTTCTTC. This sequence encodes CSVEKANIGLHEQFF.

The J gene is TRBJ2-7, the V gene TRBV7-8; a possible D gene is TRBD2 (6 bases). V lost 2 bases and J 6 bases, leaving 20 bases between the germline ends. Germline V gene lookup returns CDR1 SGHVS and CDR2 FQNEAQ. This CDR3 contains 16 residues. This CDR3 reads CASSLHSWTGAREQYF. The CDR3 coding sequence is TGTGCCAGCAGCTTACATAGTTGGACGGGAGCCCGCGAGCAGTACTTC.

The chain combines TRBV7-9 with TRBJ1-1; no definite D call. This CDR3 has 15 residues. Per the germline V gene, CDR1 is SEHNR and CDR2 is FQNEAQ (reference sequence). Trimming took off 1 base at V and 2 bases at J, with 11 bases between the two ends. CDR3 amino acids: CASSLGSGLNTEAFF. CDR3 in DNA: TGTGCCAGCAGCTTAGGGTCCGGACTTAACACTGAAGCTTTCTTT.

The chain has TRBV25-1 and TRBJ2-5; D is ambiguous. Germline CDR1 reads MGHDK; CDR2 reads SYGVNS. Trimming pared 3 bases from V and 1 base from J, leaving 6 bases between. The CDR3 is made up of 13 amino acids. Here the CDR3 DNA reads TGTGCCAGCAGTGATGTCAGCCAAGAGACCCAGTACTTC. This gives the protein CASSDVSQETQYF. The variable domain in full, with the rest retrieved from reference TRBV25-1 and TRBJ2-5, is EADIYQTPRYLVIGTGKKITLECSQTMGHDKMYWYQQDPGMELHLIHYSYGVNSTEKGDLSSESTVSRIRTEHFPLTLESARPSHTSQYLCASSDVSQETQYFGPGTRLLVL.

The chain combines TRBV2 with TRBJ2-1; 7 bases align to TRBD1. V shed 4 bases, J shed 6 bases, and the junction held 9 bases outside the gene matches. This CDR3 has 15 amino acids. The germline CDR1 and CDR2 sequences are SNHLY and FYNNEI. The CDR3 DNA reads TGTGCCAGCAGTGGTGAGAGGACAGGTGGCAATGAGCAGTTCTTC. Protein product: CASSGERTGGNEQFF.

J is TRBJ1-2 and V is TRBV20-1; weak D call: TRBD1 (6 bases). Trimming removed 7 bases at V and 4 bases at J, with 16 bases between. The length of the CDR3 is 13 residues. CDR1 DFQATT and CDR2 SNEGSKA come from the germline V gene (reference sequence). In DNA form, the CDR3 reads TGCAGTGGGGGATTAGGACAGCCCTATGGCTACACCTTC. It codes for CSGGLGQPYGYTF.

This clonotype showed up just a few times. This chain connects TRBV7-6 to TRBJ1-2; TRBD1 aligns across 8 bases. Germline CDR1 SGHVS, CDR2 FNYEAQ. With V trimmed by 1 base and J by 4 bases, 8 bases remained unmatched. This CDR3 has 16 residues. This CDR3 reads CASSLDSGTGPYGYTF. DNA for the CDR3: TGTGCCAGCAGCTTAGATTCCGGGACAGGCCCCTATGGCTACACCTTC.

The V and J genes are TRBV9 and TRBJ2-1; no reliable D call. The CDR3 runs to 15 residues. Germline V CDR1 and CDR2: SGDLS, YYNGEE. V was pared by 0 bases and J by 5 bases, with 12 bases between. Here the CDR3 reads CASSVVVGPNNEQFF. DNA for the CDR3: TGTGCCAGCAGCGTAGTTGTAGGGCCCAACAATGAGCAGTTCTTC. The variable domain in full, with the rest retrieved from reference TRBV9 and TRBJ2-1, is DSGVTQTPKHLITATGQRVTLRCSPRSGDLSVYWYQQSLDQGLQFLIQYYNGEERAKGNILERFSAQQFPDLHSELNLSSLELGDSALYFCASSVVVGPNNEQFFGPGTRLTVL.

The chain employs TRBV20-1 and TRBJ2-3; 9 nucleotides line up with TRBD2. Per germline, CDR1 DFQATT and CDR2 SNEGSKA (reference sequence). With 1 base clipped from V and 5 bases from J, the junction kept 13 bases outside the gene matches. The CDR3 length is 17 residues. CDR3 nucleotide sequence: TGCAGTGCTAGAGTTGGGGAACTAGCGGGCCTTGTAGATACGCAGTATTTT. Its protein is CSARVGELAGLVDTQYF.

V is TRBV10-2 and J is TRBJ2-5; D is undetermined. The germline V and J ends were trimmed by 4 bases and 2 bases, with 8 bases remaining between them. CDR1 is WSHSY and CDR2 is SAAADI in the germline V gene. This CDR3 spans 13 amino acids. The CDR3 loop is CASSGSAQETQYF. The CDR3 DNA follows: TGCGCCAGCAGTGGAAGCGCTCAAGAGACCCAGTACTTC.

The table lists this clonotype with a few counts. V gene TRBV25-1 combines with J gene TRBJ2-1; the D gene is possibly TRBD2 (6 bases). With 5 bases removed from V and 3 bases from J, the gap between germline ends came to 11 bases. CDR1 MGHDK and CDR2 SYGVNS come from the germline V gene. CDR3 length: 14 amino acids. The CDR3 DNA sequence: TGTGCCAGCAGTTCCCGGACTAACTACAATGAGCAGTTCTTC. Amino acids: CASSSRTNYNEQFF. The whole variable domain, filled in from reference TRBV25-1 and TRBJ2-1, reads EADIYQTPRYLVIGTGKKITLECSQTMGHDKMYWYQQDPGMELHLIHYSYGVNSTEKGDLSSESTVSRIRTEHFPLTLESARPSHTSQYLCASSSRTNYNEQFFGPGTRLTVL.

This clonotype came up many times. The CDR3 bases are TGTGCCAGCAGTTTAGGGACAGGGGGTAACACCGGGGAGCTGTTTTTT. It encodes CASSLGTGGNTGELFF. The chain recombines TRBV12-3 or TRBV12-4 with TRBJ2-2, with 10 bases lining up with TRBD1. Trimming cost V 1 base and J 2 bases; bases outside gene matches: 1. This CDR3 comprises 16 residues.

V and J are TRBV29-1 and TRBJ2-2, with D possibly matching TRBD2 (6 bases). Trimming took off 6 bases at V and 2 bases at J, with 16 bases between the two ends. The length of the CDR3 is 15 residues. The germline gives CDR1 SQVTM, CDR2 ANQGSEA. The CDR3 loop reads CSVAKIAENTGELFF. The CDR3 nucleotides read TGCAGCGTGGCTAAAATAGCGGAAAACACCGGGGAGCTGTTTTTT.

The V call is TRBV18, the J call TRBJ1-4, with D uncertain. V lost 0 bases and J 12 bases, leaving 14 bases between the germline ends. The CDR3 contains 14 residues. CDR1 is KGHSH, CDR2 LQKENI, per germline. The CDR3 sequence: CASSPPGSDDQLFF. The CDR3 bases are TGTGCCAGCTCACCACCTGGAAGTGATGATCAACTGTTTTTT.